These 9 T cell receptor beta chains came from one sample sequenced in a study of response to subunit inactivated influenza vaccine (dated 2018 in TCRdb). Preparation of the library involved RT-PCR. Data came from an Illumina HiSeq 2500. The public sequencing data were trimmed at Q25 with fastp and processed into clonotypes with MiXCR by TCRdb, which kept only in-frame beta chains. Identical CDR3 protein sequences are pooled into one entry, listed with their most common genes and DNA. This sample comprises about 650,000 distinct CDR3 sequences, 11% to 15% of them detected only once. The ten largest clones take up 7.5% to 8% of the sample. The sequencing here drew on PBMCs from blood, taken 14 to 15 days before vaccination. Receptors were obtained from a man between 50 and 59 years old who received an inactivated influenza vaccine. Donor details come from another sample of the same person, matched by shared clones.

This clonotype was recorded at least ten times. The chain is built from TRBV4-2 and TRBJ2-1, with 10 bases identical to TRBD2. Trimming at V came to 0 bases and at J to 0 bases, leaving 11 bases not matched to a gene. Germline V gene lookup returns CDR1 LGHNA and CDR2 YNFKEQ. The CDR3 has 20 residues. DNA of the CDR3: TGTGCCAGCAGCCAAGATTTGGCTAGCGGGGGAGCGAGCTCCTACAATGAGCAGTTCTTC. This encodes CASSQDLASGGASSYNEQFF.

This clonotype was recorded a few times. The chain links TRBV5-1 to TRBJ1-6; no clear D gene. The CDR3 is 14 residues long. CDR1 SGHRS and CDR2 YFSETQ come from the germline V gene. Trimming stripped 4 bases from V and 7 bases from J, with 12 bases between. The DNA for the CDR3 is TGCGCCAGCAGCCCGGACGCCACGAATTCACCCCTCCACTTT. This gives the protein CASSPDATNSPLHF.

This clonotype was seen repeatedly, ten times or more. V gene TRBV15 combines with J gene TRBJ2-7; unclear D gene. CDR3 length equals 15 residues. Germline CDR1 reads LNHNV; CDR2 reads YYDKDF (reference sequence). The V end lost 0 bases, the J end lost 0 bases, and 9 bases lay between the germline ends. CDR3 nucleotides: TGTGCCACCAGCAGAGATCTAGGGATCTCCTACGAGCAGTACTTC. This gives the protein CATSRDLGISYEQYF. The variable domain in full, with the rest retrieved from reference TRBV15 and TRBJ2-7, is DAMVIQNPRYQVTQFGKPVTLSCSQTLNHNVMYWYQQKSSQAPKLLFHYYDKDFNNEADTPDNFQSRRPNTSFCFLDIRSPGLGDTAMYLCATSRDLGISYEQYFGPGTRLTVT.

This clonotype showed up just a few times. CDR3 sequence: CASSLDPVGNEQYF. The CDR3 coding sequence is TGTGCCAGCAGTTTAGACCCCGTGGGGAACGAGCAGTACTTC. This chain joins TRBV12-3 or TRBV12-4 and TRBJ2-7; D gene ambiguous. The CDR3 is 14 residues long. Between the trimmed V and J ends, which lost 1 base and 5 bases, there was a span of 12 bases.

There are a few counts of this clonotype. The chain couples TRBV2 to TRBJ1-1, with D perhaps TRBD1 (5 bases). The germline V and J ends were trimmed by 7 bases and 2 bases, with 11 bases remaining between them. Germline assignment: CDR1 SNHLY and CDR2 FYNNEI. The CDR3 has 13 residues. CDR3 sequence: CASKQDINTEAFF. Written as DNA, the CDR3 is TGTGCCAGCAAGCAGGACATTAACACTGAAGCTTTCTTT.

The V and J genes are TRBV18 and TRBJ2-5; D is undetermined. Trimming left V 2 bases short and J 5 bases short, with 12 bases between. Germline loops: CDR1 KGHSH, CDR2 LQKENI. CDR3 length: 14 amino acids. CDR3 in amino acids: CASSPYPKGETQYF. The CDR3 DNA is TGTGCCAGCTCACCATACCCGAAAGGCGAGACCCAGTACTTC.

As for this clonotype: Being one base from a much bigger clone, this may be a read error. The chain links TRBV29-1 to TRBJ2-3; TRBD2 agrees at 13 bases. The CDR3 length is 17 residues. Germline CDR1 is SQVTM and CDR2 is ANQGSEA. The CDR3 bases are TGCAGGGCCCAGGGACTAGCGGGACCAGGGGAGCTAGATACGCAGTTTTTT. Translating it yields CRAQGLAGPGELDTQFF.

This clonotype turned up a few times. The chain has TRBV9 and TRBJ2-5, with TRBD2 matching 9 bases. Germline V CDR1 and CDR2: SGDLS, YYNGEE. The trim removed 0 bases at V and 5 bases at J, leaving 5 bases unmatched. The CDR3 length is 15 residues. CDR3 bases: TGTGCCAGCAGCGTAGGCGGGGGGGCCGTGGAGACCCAGTACTTC. Its protein is CASSVGGGAVETQYF.

Many counts were recorded for this clonotype. The gene calls are TRBV24-1 and TRBJ2-1, with 7 bases identical to TRBD2. V was pared by 7 bases and J by 7 bases, with 12 bases of the junction left unmatched. CDR1 KGHDR and CDR2 SFDVKD come from the germline V gene. CDR3 size: 15 residues. As DNA, the CDR3 is TGTGCCACCAGCCCCGGGCTGTTGGGGGGGAATGAGCAGTTCTTC. Its translation: CATSPGLLGGNEQFF.